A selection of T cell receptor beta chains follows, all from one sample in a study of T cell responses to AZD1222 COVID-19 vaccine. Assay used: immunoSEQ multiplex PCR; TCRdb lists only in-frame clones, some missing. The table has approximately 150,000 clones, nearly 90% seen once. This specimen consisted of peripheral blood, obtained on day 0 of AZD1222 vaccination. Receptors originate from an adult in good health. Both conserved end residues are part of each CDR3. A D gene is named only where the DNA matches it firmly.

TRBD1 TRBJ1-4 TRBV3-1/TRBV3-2 CASSTRTGGNEKLFF TGTGCCAGCAGCACCCGGACAGGGGGGAATGAAAAACTGTTTTTT
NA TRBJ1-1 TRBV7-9 CASSPSGAMNTEAFF TGTGCCAGCAGCCCGTCCGGGGCCATGAACACTGAAGCTTTCTTT
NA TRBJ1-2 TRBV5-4 CASSLPGHGYTF TGTGCCAGCAGCTTGCCGGGTCACGGCTACACCTTC
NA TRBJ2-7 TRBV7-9 CASSKQYEQYF TGTGCCAGCAGCAAGCAATACGAGCAGTACTTC
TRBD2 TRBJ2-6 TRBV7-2 CASSAQSSGFSSGANVLTF TGTGCCAGCAGCGCACAATCTAGCGGGTTCAGCTCTGGGGCCAACGTCCTGACTTTC
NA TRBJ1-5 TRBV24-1 CATSDPAGAGQPQHF TGTGCCACCAGTGACCCCGCAGGGGCGGGACAGCCCCAGCATTTT
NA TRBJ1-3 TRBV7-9 CASSLVSLGGNTIYF TGTGCCAGCAGCTTAGTTTCCCTAGGAGGAAACACCATATATTTT
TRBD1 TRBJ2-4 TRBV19 CASSTGGWNIQYF TGTGCCAGTAGCACAGGGGGCTGGAACATTCAGTACTTC
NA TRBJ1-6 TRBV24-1 CATNRDGNSPLHF TGTGCCACCAACCGGGACGGAAATTCACCCCTCCACTTT
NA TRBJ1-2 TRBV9 CASSDNYGYTF TGTGCCAGCAGCGACAACTATGGCTACACCTTC